This entry lists 6 T cell receptor beta chains sequenced from one sample in a study of T-cell reconstitution after alpha-beta-depleted transplantation in children. Preparation of the TCRbeta library involved a method that used unique molecular identifiers. TCRdb reprocessed the PCR reads via MiXCR and lists one record per CDR3 protein. The data show about 250,000 distinct CDR3 sequences, roughly a quarter seen once. Sequencing used PBMCs, mostly from graft donor cells, obtained 360 days after TCRalphabeta/CD19-depleted stem cell transplant. The receptors derive from a female patient younger than 10 who had a stem cell transplant for congenital amegakaryocytic thrombocytopenia, so the T cells may come from the graft donor.

The J gene is TRBJ2-1, the V gene TRBV27; TRBD1 matches 9 bases. Trimming took 8 bases from V and 0 from J; bases not matched to a gene: 5. CDR1 is MNHEY and CDR2 is SMNVEV in the germline V gene (reference sequence). CDR3 length equals 15 residues. In DNA form, the CDR3 reads TGTGCCAGCCGGCGGGACAGGGTCTCCTACAATGAGCAGTTCTTC. Protein sequence: CASRRDRVSYNEQFF.

The gene calls are TRBV6-1 and TRBJ2-3, with unresolved D. Germline V CDR1 and CDR2: MNHNS, SASEGT. V was cut by 5 bases and J by 5 bases, with 11 bases left in between. The length of the CDR3 is 13 residues. This CDR3 is CASSRRAQDTQYF. In DNA, the CDR3 is TGTGCCAGCAGTAGACGAGCCCAAGATACGCAGTATTTT.

V gene TRBV12-3 or TRBV12-4 combines with J gene TRBJ2-1, with 10 positions matching TRBD1. V shed 6 bases, J shed 7 bases, and the junction held 9 bases outside the gene matches. The CDR3 loop spans 15 amino acids. CDR3 loop: CASSLRQGAENEQFF. Written as DNA, the CDR3 is TGTGCCAGCAGCTTACGACAGGGGGCGGAAAATGAGCAGTTCTTC.

This clonotype has only a few counts. The chain joins TRBV7-9 to TRBJ2-1; tentative D call: TRBD1 (6 bases). In germline, CDR1 is SEHNR, CDR2 FQNEAQ (reference sequence). This CDR3 has 15 residues. V gave up 5 bases and J gave up 6 bases, with 17 bases separating them. The CDR3 sequence is CASSNNREGGNEQFF. The CDR3 DNA is TGTGCCAGCAGCAATAACAGGGAAGGGGGCAATGAGCAGTTCTTC. Full variable domain (missing parts from reference TRBV7-9 and TRBJ2-1): DTGVSQNPRHKITKRGQNVTFRCDPISEHNRLYWYRQTLGQGPEFLTYFQNEAQLEKSRLLSDRFSAERPKGSFSTLEIQRTEQGDSAMYLCASSNNREGGNEQFFGPGTRLTVL.

This rearrangement joins TRBV11-3 to TRBJ2-1; maybe TRBD2 (6 bases). The germline CDR1 and CDR2 sequences are SGHNT and YENEEA. The CDR3 runs to 15 residues. V lost 5 bases, J lost 6 bases, and 17 bases lay in between. The chain's CDR3 is CASSHRDFLGNEQFF. DNA of the CDR3: TGTGCCAGCAGCCACCGGGACTTCCTGGGCAATGAGCAGTTCTTC.

The CDR3 loop is CASSLAGDYYGYTF. CDR3 in DNA: TGCGCCAGCAGCTTGGCCGGGGACTACTATGGCTACACCTTC. The chain employs TRBV5-1 and TRBJ1-2; possibly TRBD1 for D (5 bases). Looked up from germline, CDR1 is SGHRS and CDR2 is YFSETQ. This CDR3 spans 14 amino acids. Trimming took off 0 bases at V and 3 bases at J, with 9 bases between the two ends.